The 32 T cell receptor beta chains in this list originate from one sample, sequenced in a study of metastatic and nonmetastatic thyroid tumors (TCRdb year 2020). No patient had received any treatment before thyroid surgery. The method was PCR. Instrument on record: Illumina HiSeq 4000. The public reads were reanalyzed by TCRdb: fastp trimming at Q25, MiXCR alignment, in-frame beta chains only. The sample table lists around 16,000 clones, about 32% of them with a count of one. The ten largest make up more than 9.5% of the sample. Sequenced: tumor tissue. These receptors were obtained from a male donor with papillary thyroid cancer or a benign thyroid nodule (not recorded which). Some clones in this sample may be carry-over from other donors' samples.

With regard to this clone: This may stem from a read error, because a much larger clone lies one nucleotide away. Other nucleotide sequences from this sample produce the same CDR3. J is TRBJ2-5 and V is TRBV20-1; TRBD1 is a possible D gene (8 bases). The germline V gene has CDR1 DFQATT and CDR2 SNEGSKA (reference sequence). The CDR3 spans 12 residues. The germline V and J ends were trimmed by 8 bases and 7 bases, with 17 bases remaining between them. Written as DNA, the CDR3 is TGCAGTACAGGGGGGGCCGGGGTGACCCAGTACTTC. It specifies CSTGGAGVTQYF.

On this clone itself: The CDR3 carries no conserved terminal phenylalanine or tryptophan, so it likely arises from a read error. The rearrangement links TRBV18 to TRBJ2-7, with D perhaps matching TRBD2 (6 bases). The germline CDR1 and CDR2 sequences are KGHSH and LQKENI. The CDR3 totals 12 residues. CDR3: CASSPGAYEQYL. The DNA for the CDR3 is TGTGCCAGTTCACCGGGGGCCTACGAGCAGTACCTC.

This clone was seen at least ten times. The chain recombines TRBV3-1 with TRBJ2-1; D is undetermined. Germline CDR1 LGHDT, CDR2 YNNKEL (reference sequence). The germline V and J ends were trimmed by 2 bases and 8 bases, with 13 bases remaining between them. This CDR3 has 14 residues. The CDR3 loop reads CASSQLTIGHEQFF. The CDR3 nucleotides are TGTGCCAGCAGCCAACTTACTATTGGCCATGAGCAGTTCTTC.

This clone has at least ten counts. V is TRBV28 and J is TRBJ2-1, with D perhaps TRBD1 (6 bases). V lost 7 bases to trimming and J lost 4 bases, with 17 bases between them. This CDR3 is 15 amino acids long. Germline loops: CDR1 MDHEN, CDR2 SYDVKM. The CDR3 region has the DNA TGTGCCAGCATGGGGGCCCGGCTCTGGTACAATGAGCAGTTCTTC. Encoded protein: CASMGARLWYNEQFF.

This clone was recorded many times. The chain links TRBV29-1 to TRBJ2-1; D may be TRBD2 (6 bases). V lost 4 bases to trimming and J lost 0 bases, with 13 bases between them. Germline-derived CDR1 and CDR2 are SQVTM and ANQGSEA. There are 15 residues in the CDR3. The CDR3 coding sequence is TGCAGCGTTGTATCGGGACTTAACTCCTACAATGAGCAGTTCTTC. Translating it yields CSVVSGLNSYNEQFF.

This clone was counted many times. The chain is built from TRBV5-1 and TRBJ2-3; no definite D call. CDR1 is SGHRS, CDR2 YFSETQ, per germline. The CDR3 length is 14 residues. Trimming took off 0 bases at V and 6 bases at J, with 11 bases between the two ends. As DNA, the CDR3 is TGCGCCAGCAGCTTGGGGCAGGAAAGCGATACGCAGTATTTT. Protein sequence: CASSLGQESDTQYF.

This clone came up a few times. A much larger clone lies a single base off, so this may be a read error. The chain links TRBV30 to TRBJ2-5, with TRBD2 identical over 7 bases. CDR1 GTSNPN and CDR2 SVGIG come from the germline V gene (reference sequence). V shed 2 bases and J 1 base; nucleotides not matched to a gene: 10. The CDR3 contains 16 residues. The CDR3 here is CAWSHWSGVVQETQYF. The CDR3 DNA reads as TGTGCCTGGAGTCATTGGAGCGGGGTGGTCCAAGAGACCCAGTACTTC.

This clone showed up just a few times. CDR3 region: CSARGVGRGRFYGYTF. The CDR3 DNA reads TGCAGTGCTAGAGGGGTTGGAAGGGGGAGGTTCTATGGCTACACCTTC. The J gene is TRBJ1-2, the V gene TRBV20-1; possible D gene TRBD1, 6 bases. The germline V gene encodes CDR1 DFQATT and CDR2 SNEGSKA (reference sequence). The CDR3 loop spans 16 amino acids. Trimming took 1 base from V and 4 from J, leaving 19 bases between them.

At least ten counts were recorded for this clone. The chain joins TRBV28 to TRBJ2-2, with a tentative D call TRBD1 (5 bases). Germline V gives CDR1 MDHEN, CDR2 SYDVKM. This CDR3 is built from 18 residues. Trimming took off 3 bases at V and 4 bases at J, with 21 bases between the two ends. CDR3 coding DNA: TGTGCCAGCAGTTTCTCCCTAGAGCGAGACAGAGGCACCGGGGAGCTGTTTTTT. It encodes CASSFSLERDRGTGELFF.

This clone is judged medium-sized. The chain couples TRBV6-1 to TRBJ1-5, with D perhaps TRBD1 (5 bases). This CDR3 comprises 13 residues. V lost 6 bases and J lost 4, with 10 bases in between. Germline V gene lookup returns CDR1 MNHNS and CDR2 SASEGT. CDR3 nucleotide sequence: TGTGCCAGCAGAAGAGGGGTTAATCAGCCCCAGCATTTT. It encodes CASRRGVNQPQHF.

This clone occurred many times. The V and J genes are TRBV2 and TRBJ1-5; 8 bases line up with TRBD1. The germline gives CDR1 SNHLY, CDR2 FYNNEI. The CDR3 runs to 13 residues. Trimming removed 6 bases from V and 7 bases from J; junction bases left unmatched: 5. CDR3 in amino acids: CASSGQGGQPQHF. The CDR3 nucleotides read TGTGCCAGCAGCGGACAGGGCGGGCAGCCCCAGCATTTT.

This clone is classed as medium-sized. This chain connects TRBV28 to TRBJ1-2; tentatively, D is TRBD1 (6 bases). In germline, CDR1 is MDHEN, CDR2 SYDVKM. This CDR3 contains 18 residues. The V end was cut by 2 bases, the J end by 3 bases, with 22 bases between. Here the CDR3 DNA reads TGTGCCAGCAGTTTAGATGGGTTCCCGGGGGCAGTGGACTATGGCTACACCTTC. Translating it yields CASSLDGFPGAVDYGYTF.

This clone ranks as medium-sized (0.01 to 0.1%). The chain has TRBV28 and TRBJ2-7; the D gene is possibly TRBD1 (7 bases). The CDR3 extends over 14 amino acids. The ends were cut back, 5 bases at V and 3 bases at J, with 14 bases in the middle. Germline lookup yields CDR1 MDHEN and CDR2 SYDVKM. The DNA for the CDR3 is TGTGCCAGCAGTCTCAACAGGGGACTCTACGAGCAGTACTTC. It encodes CASSLNRGLYEQYF.

This clone was detected only a few times. The chain recombines TRBV6-2 or TRBV6-3 with TRBJ2-6; D gene ambiguous. The CDR3 has 16 residues. Trimming stripped 7 bases from V and 0 bases from J, with 13 bases between. Germline-derived CDR1 and CDR2 are MNHEY and SVGEGT. The CDR3 loop reads CASIPAPVSGANVLTF. The CDR3 DNA is TGTGCCAGCATTCCCGCTCCCGTCTCTGGGGCCAACGTCCTGACTTTC.

This clone was seen ten or more times. A single base separates this from a much larger clone, so it may be a read error. This rearrangement joins TRBV12-3 or TRBV12-4 to TRBJ1-2; no firm D call. Deletions cut 4 bases from V and 6 bases from J, with 9 bases between. This CDR3 contains 12 residues. The CDR3 here is CASSSSSDGYTF. CDR3 bases: TGTGCCAGCAGTTCGAGCTCCGATGGCTACACCTTC.

This chain links TRBV6-6 with TRBJ1-4; D perhaps matches TRBD1 (6 bases). The CDR3 loop spans 16 amino acids. Trimming removed 3 bases at V and 8 bases at J, with 19 bases between. Germline V gene sequence: CDR1 MNHNY, CDR2 SVGAGI (reference sequence). CDR3 bases: TGTGCCAGCAGTTATTCCGCGGGGGGCGTAAAGGAAAAACTGTTTTTT. It yields the protein CASSYSAGGVKEKLFF.

This clone ranks as medium-sized. The chain links TRBV2 to TRBJ2-2, with 8 bases that match TRBD2. Germline V gene sequence: CDR1 SNHLY, CDR2 FYNNEI. V was clipped by 9 bases and J by 4 bases; unmatched bases: 10. The CDR3 spans 15 residues. CDR3 DNA sequence: TGTGCCAGACAACTAACGGGGGGGACCACCGGGGAGCTGTTTTTT. It specifies CARQLTGGTTGELFF.

This clone showed up many times. A much larger clone differs by one base, so this may be a read error. J is TRBJ1-2 and V is TRBV6-1; D gene uncertain. The CDR3 length is 14 residues. The germline CDR1 and CDR2 sequences are MNHNS and SASEGT. The CDR3 DNA sequence: TGTGCCAGCAGTCACCGGCGGCCGGAAGAAGGCTGCACCTTC. As protein: CASSHRRPEEGCTF.

V and J are TRBV28 and TRBJ2-7; D is ambiguous. V lost 6 bases, J lost 0 bases, and 15 bases lay in between. CDR1 MDHEN and CDR2 SYDVKM come from the germline V gene. This CDR3 spans 15 amino acids. The CDR3 DNA is TGTGCCAGCAGCCCTGTGGGTTCCAGCTCCTACGAGCAGTACTTC. It encodes CASSPVGSSSYEQYF.

This clone was counted ten times or more. The rearrangement links TRBV4-2 to TRBJ1-5; 8 nucleotides line up with TRBD1. This CDR3 is 18 amino acids long. With V trimmed by 4 bases and J by 2 bases, 13 bases remained unmatched. Per germline, CDR1 LGHNA and CDR2 YNFKEQ. CDR3: CASSPWTGNLRGNQPQHF. The CDR3 DNA sequence: TGTGCCAGCAGCCCCTGGACAGGGAATCTGAGGGGCAATCAGCCCCAGCATTTT.

The genes are TRBV28 and TRBJ2-7; TRBD2 agrees at 8 bases. The CDR3 has 15 amino acids. With 8 bases clipped from V and 0 bases from J, the junction kept 9 bases outside the gene matches. From germline, CDR1 is MDHEN and CDR2 SYDVKM. CDR3 in amino acids: CASSPGRGDSYEQYF. CDR3 in DNA: TGTGCCAGCTCACCGGGGCGGGGGGACTCCTACGAGCAGTACTTC.

In its sample, this clone was seen many times. The CDR3 loop is CASSLASGGALYNEQFF. In nucleotides, the CDR3 is TGTGCCAGCAGTCTTGCGAGCGGGGGGGCCCTCTACAATGAGCAGTTCTTC. This chain joins TRBV6-5 and TRBJ2-1; 10 bases are shared with TRBD2. V shed 5 bases, J shed 3 bases, and the junction held 10 bases outside the gene matches. The CDR3 is 17 residues long. The germline V gene encodes CDR1 MNHEY and CDR2 SVGAGI.

On this clone: This CDR3 is also generated by other DNA sequences in the sample. V and J are TRBV5-5 and TRBJ2-2; TRBD1 matches at 9 bases. The CDR3 totals 16 residues. The germline CDR1 and CDR2 sequences are SGHKS and YYEKEE (reference sequence). The junction had 8 bases not matched to a gene; V was cut back by 3 bases and J by 5 bases. In DNA, the CDR3 is TGTGCCAGCAGCTCCGGGACAGGGAGGGTGACCGGGGAGCTGTTTTTT. It codes for CASSSGTGRVTGELFF.

The chain recombines TRBV20-1 with TRBJ2-7; D is possibly TRBD2 (6 bases). The germline V gene encodes CDR1 DFQATT and CDR2 SNEGSKA (reference sequence). The CDR3 has 15 amino acids. Trimming took 6 bases from V and 5 from J, leaving 23 bases between them. The CDR3 loop is CSAYEHGGSSDEQYF. CDR3 DNA sequence: TGCAGTGCCTATGAACACGGGGGAAGCTCTGACGAGCAGTACTTC.

In this sample, this clone turned up many times. The rearrangement links TRBV28 to TRBJ2-2; no firm D call. There are 13 residues in the CDR3. CDR1 is MDHEN, CDR2 SYDVKM, per germline. V lost 1 base, J lost 6 bases, and 6 bases lay in between. CDR3 DNA sequence: TGTGCCAGCAGTTTATTTTGGTCCGGGGAGCTGTTTTTT. Translated: CASSLFWSGELFF.

Many counts were recorded for this clone. The chain is built from TRBV10-3 and TRBJ2-7; D not resolved. Germline loops: CDR1 ENHRY, CDR2 SYGVKD. Trimming removed 6 bases from V and 2 bases from J, with 14 bases in between. The CDR3 covers 14 residues. As DNA, the CDR3 is TGTGCCATCAGCGTTAACCAACCTCCCTACGAGCAGTACTTC. Its protein is CAISVNQPPYEQYF.

The genes are TRBV5-5 and TRBJ2-1, with 10 bases aligning to TRBD2. Trimming removed 0 bases from V and 7 bases from J; junction bases left unmatched: 1. Germline lookup yields CDR1 SGHKS and CDR2 YYEKEE (reference sequence). The CDR3 has 14 residues. This chain's CDR3 is CASSLASGRNEQFF. CDR3 sequence (DNA): TGTGCCAGCAGCTTGGCTAGCGGGAGAAATGAGCAGTTCTTC.

This clone turned up a few times. The V gene is TRBV6-1, the J gene TRBJ1-2; no clear D gene. The CDR3 extends over 15 amino acids. CDR1 MNHNS and CDR2 SASEGT come from the germline V gene. Trimming stripped 7 bases from V and 1 base from J, with 16 bases between. CDR3 coding DNA: TGTGCCAGCACCAAGAATTTACGGAGTAACTATGGCTACACCTTC. It translates to CASTKNLRSNYGYTF.

By proportion, this clone is medium-sized. The chain is built from TRBV12-3 or TRBV12-4 and TRBJ2-7; D may be TRBD1 or TRBD2 (6 bases each). Trimming took off 1 base at V and 4 bases at J, with 11 bases between the two ends. This CDR3 is 14 amino acids long. The CDR3, as DNA: TGTGCCAGCAGTTTAGTCACAGGGAGGTACGAGCAGTACTTC. Translation gives CASSLVTGRYEQYF.

This clone is judged medium-sized. V gene TRBV13 combines with J gene TRBJ1-2; 8 nucleotides match TRBD1. CDR1 and CDR2 from the germline V gene are PRHDT and FYEKMQ (reference sequence). The V and J ends lost 6 bases and 6 bases, in that order; junction bases with no gene match: 6. The CDR3 totals 13 residues. The CDR3 sequence is CASSHRGRDGYTF. The CDR3 DNA follows: TGTGCCAGCAGTCACAGGGGGAGGGATGGCTACACCTTC.

At least ten counts were recorded for this clone. The chain is built from TRBV5-4 and TRBJ2-2; unclear D gene. This CDR3 contains 15 residues. Looked up from germline, CDR1 is SGHNT and CDR2 is YYREEE (reference sequence). V was clipped by 5 bases and J by 0 bases, with 11 bases between them. The CDR3 sequence is CASSPDGSNTGELFF. In DNA form, the CDR3 reads TGTGCCAGCAGTCCGGACGGTTCGAACACCGGGGAGCTGTTTTTT.

This clone was counted only a few times. The chain is built from TRBV19 and TRBJ2-7, with D perhaps TRBD1 (6 bases). V dropped 3 bases and J dropped 5 bases, with 17 bases sitting between them. The CDR3 loop spans 15 amino acids. Germline CDR1 is LNHDA and CDR2 is SQIVND (reference sequence). In DNA, the CDR3 is TGTGCCAGTAGTATTGGACGGACAGTGCCCCACGAGCAGTACTTC. It yields the protein CASSIGRTVPHEQYF.